These T cell receptor beta chains were read from a single sample in a study of shared clonotypes between healthy human individuals. Repertoires were generated with immunoSEQ multiplex PCR, while TCRdb's copy carries only in-frame clones and drops some. This table holds over a million clones, approximately 97% found once. The sequenced sample was naive CD4+ T cells sorted from blood. The source is a man aged 25-45 years in good health. Both conserved end residues are part of each CDR3. The order of the fields is V gene, CDR3 protein.

TRBV18	CASSGGTSGYNEQFF
TRBV7-2	CASRRTGPLGEQYF
TRBV28	CASSLASGRANEQYF
TRBV4-3	CASSPQGPGTGELFF
TRBV7-8	CASSFRLAGAPNEQFF
TRBV9	CASSRGSMNTEAFF
TRBV5-1	CASSLVGGKNTGELFF
TRBV6-1	CASSEALLRQGYHEQYF
TRBV9	CASSVAQDTGELFF
TRBV6-5	CASSTAGRSNQPQHF
TRBV5-6	CASSYRPRVNTEAFF
TRBV6-5	CASSYQSLVGANVLTF
TRBV4-2	CASSQVVAGAYEQYF
TRBV5-1	CASRTGDYGYTF
TRBV11-2	CASSLAGAVGNEQYF
TRBV7-6	CASAGGEKLFF
TRBV7-9	CASSFTQGVSTGELFF
TRBV10-3	CAISESSGYGYTF
TRBV9	CASSVDQGAGDEQFF
TRBV14	CASSQDRTSNEKLFF
TRBV10-2	CASSGGPGNEQFF
TRBV29-1	CSVAPGTDYGYTF
TRBV9	CASSAPPSGSSYNEQFF
TRBV10-1	CASSDPAGGPGEQFF
TRBV27	CASSPTRNTGELFF
TRBV7-2	CASSPLTGNTIYF
TRBV11-2	CASSLRVSRETQYF